What follows is one TCR beta chain and its context. Its target is not known. This sample is part of a study of cytomegalovirus exposure and HLA in healthy donors. In the study overall: Among roughly 180 million T cells, an earlier analysis found 117 million unique TCR beta sequences. Study-wide points: V- and J-gene trimming in TCR beta was tied to a missense DCLRE1C variant by an analysis performed later.

Vbeta (60) and Jbeta (13) primers were used in the PCR. The method was immunoSEQ multiplex PCR; TCRdb's version includes in-frame clones alone and lacks a portion of them. Here the sample spans 200,000 or so clones, 70% to 85% being singletons. Germline CDR1 reads ENHRY; CDR2 reads SYGVKD. The CDR3 extends over 15 amino acids. The V segment lost 5 bases and the J segment 2 bases; nucleotides outside the gene matches: 4. Source material: PBMCs. This chain uses TRBV10-3 with TRBJ2-1; 9 positions match TRBD1. This TCR was recovered from a boy younger than 10 in good health and CMV-seronegative. The CDR3: CAISTGTGTYNEQFF. DNA of the CDR3: TGTGCCATCAGTACCGGGACAGGGACCTACAATGAGCAGTTCTTC.